This T cell receptor (beta chain) was identified during a study of blood T cell repertoires in COVID-19. About the study: Donors in the United States, Italy and Spain gave samples during acute or convalescent COVID-19. Sample material is recorded as cDNA or gDNA derived from T cells, B-cell-depleted T cells, or PBMCs.

Of note for this clone: The same CDR3 can be traced to other DNA sequences in this sample.

The CDR3 contains 14 residues. Germline V gene lookup returns CDR1 SGHTA and CDR2 FQGNSA. V was pared by 5 bases and J by 0 bases, with 11 bases between. Study processing details: Amplification of reference gene primers was used by the study to estimate nucleated cell counts. The assay was immunoSEQ multiplex PCR, and TCRdb's table has in-frame clones only and misses some. The DNA gave D and trimming, while V, J and clone size come from that table. Of 76,000 or so clones in the sample, roughly 89% are singletons; the top ten hold 5.8%. This clonotype was sampled from a human donor in a cohort sampled during active COVID-19. J is TRBJ2-7 and V is TRBV7-2, with D maybe TRBD1 (8 bases). The sample comprised peripheral blood. CDR3 amino acids: CASSTGGDSYEQYF. The CDR3 coding sequence is TGTGCCAGCAGCACAGGGGGGGACTCCTACGAGCAGTACTTC.